A selection of T cell receptor beta chains follows, all from one sample in a study of blood T cell repertoires in COVID-19. This table comes from immunoSEQ multiplex PCR, and its TCRdb copy is limited to in-frame clones, with some not included. The data contain some 100,000 clones, roughly 89% of them singletons. Sequencing used peripheral blood. Every receptor here comes from a man between 65 and 85 years old with acute or convalescent COVID-19. CDR3s include the opening cysteine and the closing phenylalanine or tryptophan. D genes are given only for firm matches. Clone sizes are given selectively: once, few, many, or a class where the clone is expanded.

j_call | v_call | clone_size | d_call | cdr3_aa | cdr3_nt
TRBJ2-3 | TRBV7-7 | once | TRBD2 | CASSQTSGSLDTQYF | TGTGCCAGCAGTCAGACTAGCGGGAGTTTGGATACGCAGTATTTT
TRBJ1-6 | TRBV21-1 | . | . | CASSSTYRGSSYNSPLHF | TGTGCCAGCAGCAGCACCTACAGGGGATCGTCCTATAATTCACCCCTCCACTTT
TRBJ2-1 | TRBV10-1 | . | TRBD2 | CASSETSGGGEQFF | TGCGCCAGCAGTGAGACTAGCGGGGGGGGTGAGCAGTTCTTC
TRBJ1-3 | TRBV27 | . | . | CASSPTIISGNTIYF | TGTGCCAGCAGCCCGACAATCATCTCTGGAAACACCATATATTTT
TRBJ1-3 | TRBV7-9 | once | TRBD1 | CASSLTGTGGGNTIYF | TGTGCCAGCAGTTTAACCGGGACAGGGGGCGGAAACACCATATATTTT
TRBJ1-5 | TRBV2 | . | . | CASSLTTVGQPQHF | TGTGCCAGCAGCCTGACAACGGTTGGGCAGCCCCAGCATTTT
TRBJ2-1 | TRBV5-1 | once | TRBD1 | CASSLEGQGRNEQFF | TGCGCCAGCAGCTTGGAAGGACAGGGTAGGAATGAGCAGTTCTTC
TRBJ1-5 | TRBV27 | . | TRBD1 | CASSTTGQGPNQPQHF | TGTGCCAGCAGTACTACCGGACAGGGGCCCAATCAGCCCCAGCATTTT
TRBJ2-1 | TRBV7-9 | . | TRBD2 | CASSLLAGGSEQFF | TGTGCCAGCAGCTTACTAGCGGGAGGGAGTGAGCAGTTCTTC
TRBJ2-7 | TRBV5-1 | . | TRBD1 | CASSLGGQGQGEQYF | TGCGCCAGCAGCCTCGGGGGACAGGGACAAGGGGAGCAGTACTTC
TRBJ1-5 | TRBV2 | . | . | CASSEALPSQPQHF | TGTGCCAGCAGTGAAGCGCTTCCGAGTCAGCCCCAGCATTTT
TRBJ1-6 | TRBV11-2 | . | TRBD1 | CASSSRTGDSPLHF | TGTGCCAGCAGCTCCAGGACAGGAGATTCACCCCTCCACTTT
TRBJ1-5 | TRBV6-1 | many | TRBD1 | CASSEMSGGVYSNQPQHF | TGTGCCAGCAGTGAAATGTCAGGGGGTGTTTATAGCAATCAGCCCCAGCATTTT
TRBJ1-2 | TRBV19 | . | . | CASRGKIGLTNYGYTF | TGTGCCAGCCGGGGTAAGATAGGGCTGACTAACTATGGCTACACCTTC
TRBJ1-6 | TRBV5-4 | . | TRBD1 | CASSLLDRVGSPLHF | TGTGCCAGCAGCTTGCTCGACAGGGTGGGTTCACCCCTCCACTTT
TRBJ2-6 | TRBV9 | . | TRBD1 | CASRDRPSGANVLTF | TGTGCCAGCAGGGACAGGCCCTCTGGGGCCAACGTCCTGACTTTC
TRBJ2-3 | TRBV2 | . | TRBD2 | CASKPGLAGGNTDTQYF | TGTGCCAGCAAGCCGGGACTAGCGGGGGGCAACACAGATACGCAGTATTTT
TRBJ2-3 | TRBV29-1 | . | . | CSFYLRSDTQYF | TGCAGCTTTTACTTACGGTCGGATACGCAGTATTTT
TRBJ2-4 | TRBV6-6 | . | TRBD1 | CAARDSLAKNIQYF | TGTGCCGCACGGGACAGCCTAGCCAAAAACATTCAGTACTTC
TRBJ1-5 | TRBV5-5 | once | TRBD1 | CASRGTGDNNQPQHF | TGTGCCAGCAGGGGGACAGGGGATAACAATCAGCCCCAGCATTTT
TRBJ2-7 | TRBV23-1 | . | TRBD1 | CASSQSATGLGEQYF | TGCGCCAGCAGTCAATCGGCGACAGGGTTGGGCGAGCAGTACTTC
TRBJ1-1 | TRBV28 | few | . | CASSNPGQEAFF | TGTGCCAGCAGTAATCCGGGACAAGAAGCTTTCTTT
TRBJ1-2 | TRBV4-1 | . | . | CASSRDSVSDAYGYTF | TGCGCCAGCAGCCGCGACTCCGTGAGTGATGCATATGGCTACACCTTC
TRBJ1-1 | TRBV19 | . | TRBD1 | CASSTSLGQGNTEAFF | TGTGCCAGTAGCACCTCGCTGGGACAGGGAAACACTGAAGCTTTCTTT
TRBJ2-1 | TRBV19 | . | TRBD2 | CASSLLAGASNEQFF | TGTGCCAGTAGCCTCCTAGCGGGAGCGTCCAATGAGCAGTTCTTC
TRBJ1-1 | TRBV5-8 | . | TRBD1 | CASSPWGTGKRTEAFF | TGTGCCAGCAGCCCCTGGGGGACAGGGAAACGGACTGAAGCTTTCTTT
TRBJ2-3 | TRBV28 | . | TRBD1 | CASSHGTGSTDTQYF | TGTGCCAGCAGTCACGGGACAGGAAGCACAGATACGCAGTATTTT
TRBJ1-1 | TRBV13 | . | TRBD1 | CASSPDRDRSEAFF | TGTGCCAGCAGCCCCGACAGGGATCGATCTGAAGCTTTCTTT
TRBJ2-7 | TRBV25-1 | . | . | CASYRRTPYEQYF | TGTGCCAGCTATAGGAGGACCCCCTACGAGCAGTACTTC
TRBJ1-2 | TRBV7-2 | . | TRBD1 | CASSLEGTGSNYGYTF | TGTGCCAGCAGCTTAGAGGGGACAGGGTCTAACTATGGCTACACCTTC
TRBJ1-3 | TRBV5-1 | . | . | CASSPPEGISGNTIYF | TGCGCCAGCAGCCCCCCGGAGGGAATCTCTGGAAACACCATATATTTT
TRBJ2-7 | TRBV6-1 | . | TRBD2 | CASSEGTSGSGAYEQYF | TGTGCCAGCAGTGAGGGGACTAGCGGGAGTGGGGCCTACGAGCAGTACTTC
TRBJ1-2 | TRBV6-4 | . | . | CASKAQAAYGYTF | TGTGCCAGCAAGGCACAGGCGGCCTATGGCTACACCTTC
TRBJ2-1 | TRBV6-1 | . | . | CASSGLSGLSYNEQFF | TGTGCCAGCAGTGGACTATCGGGTCTCTCCTACAATGAGCAGTTCTTC
TRBJ1-5 | TRBV7-9 | . | TRBD1 | CASGQGADQPQHF | TGTGCCAGCGGGCAGGGGGCAGATCAGCCCCAGCATTTT
TRBJ2-1 | TRBV11-3 | . | TRBD2 | CASSLRYGSGNEQFF | TGTGCCAGCAGCTTACGTTATGGTAGCGGGAATGAGCAGTTCTTC
TRBJ1-6 | TRBV6-5 | . | TRBD1 | CASSPGQEDNSPLHF | TGTGCCAGCAGCCCCGGACAGGAAGATAATTCACCCCTCCACTTT
TRBJ1-4 | TRBV24-1 | . | . | CATSDLSEEKLFF | TGTGCCACCAGTGATTTGAGCGAGGAAAAACTGTTTTTT
TRBJ1-2 | TRBV3-1/TRBV3-2 | . | TRBD1 | CASSHRDRPSGYTF | TGTGCCAGCAGCCACCGGGACAGGCCTTCTGGCTACACCTTC